The present TCR beta chain was sequenced within a study of blood T cell repertoires in COVID-19. Background on the study: Sites in the United States, Italy and Spain provided acute and convalescent COVID-19 samples. The cDNA or gDNA used as material had been derived from T cells, B-cell-depleted T cells, or PBMCs.

V lost 4 bases to trimming and J lost 0 bases, with 10 bases between them. This CDR3 region has 15 residues. CDR1 is MNHEY and CDR2 is SMNVEV in the germline V gene (reference sequence). In the original processing: Reference gene primer amplification yielded estimated nucleated cell counts. Libraries were prepared by immunoSEQ multiplex PCR; TCRdb keeps only in-frame clonotypes and omits some of them. That table supplies the V and J calls and clone size; D and trimming were determined from the DNA. The sample yields 80,000 or so clones, 80% to 95% seen once. Source material: peripheral blood. The chain carries TRBV27 and TRBJ2-1; D unclear. The sequence derives from a woman in her fifties or sixties in a cohort sampled during active COVID-19. Here the CDR3 DNA reads TGTGCCAGCAGTTGGCCGGGTAGCTCCTACAATGAGCAGTTCTTC. Translated, it gives CASSWPGSSYNEQFF.